This entry describes one T cell receptor (beta chain). TCRdb fed the RT-PCR reads into MiXCR, producing one record per CDR3 protein. The sample consists of hundreds of thousands of distinct CDR3 sequences, more than 13% of them appearing once. Germline CDR1 is SGDLS and CDR2 is YYNGEE. This CDR3 is 14 amino acids long. Trimming left V 4 bases short and J 4 bases short, with 11 bases between. The J gene is TRBJ1-4, the V gene TRBV9, with D maybe TRBD1 (6 bases). The sequenced material came from memory CD4+ T cells from blood. The sequence derives from a female donor in good health, serving as a healthy control. DNA for the CDR3: TGTGCCAGCAGCTCGGGGGCCCTTAATGAAAAACTGTTTTTT. It specifies CASSSGALNEKLFF.